Listed below are T cell receptor beta chains from one sample, sequenced in a study of blood T cell repertoires in COVID-19. The table came from immunoSEQ multiplex PCR; TCRdb's copy has only in-frame clones and leaves some out. The sample contains about 160,000 clones, roughly 85% of which appear only once. Sequenced material: PBMCs or T cells enriched from blood (not recorded which). These receptors were obtained from a man between 60 and 70 years old who had recovered from COVID-19. Each CDR3 is given with its conserved first and last residue. Expanded clones are given a class, and other clones once, few, many or no size at all.

once	TRBV4-1	CASSQDPKQGHYGYTF
NA	TRBV6-1	CASSDYRGVIEKLFF
few	TRBV6-5	CASSFQGKDYNEQFF
NA	TRBV18	CASSLRVPGQGAGNQPQHF
few	TRBV28	CASRGLGQTYEQYF
NA	TRBV7-3	CASSLIGVGEQYF
few	TRBV13	CASSRDRGTYEQYF
NA	TRBV12-5	CASGLGQGISGNTIYF
NA	TRBV29-1	CSGTGGGEKLFF
NA	TRBV5-1	CASSLRFPAGGSTDTQYF
NA	TRBV24-1	CATSDLPGRSDSNQPQHF
NA	TRBV27	CASSRRTGQGEQFF
NA	TRBV30	CAWRGEKINSPLHF
NA	TRBV9	CASSDPGAKNTEAFF
NA	TRBV5-1	CASSPPSTDTQYF
NA	TRBV10-3	CAISERLARSSYNEQFF
NA	TRBV4-2	CASSQQRSGTGNTIYF
NA	TRBV9	CASGQFGSTDTQYF
NA	TRBV7-8	CASSPISNQPQHF
NA	TRBV19	CASSMIAGGLDTQYF
NA	TRBV9	CASSATSLPYSDTQYF
NA	TRBV28	CASSLPPRQGTEAFF
NA	TRBV19	CASSDRGTNEKLFF
NA	TRBV4-1	CASSQATREQFF
NA	TRBV11-2	CASRFRAEYNEQFF
NA	TRBV5-1	CASSLLAGDIGNEQFF
once	TRBV5-4	CASSLGQGNYEQYF
once	TRBV5-4	CASSFGLAGGPSTDTQYF
NA	TRBV7-2	CASSLGGGQGVHEQYF
NA	TRBV5-4	CASSPTWGTSSYEQYF
NA	TRBV19	CASSLRRSGTVSYEQYF
NA	TRBV10-3	CAISESQRVGLDSPLHF
NA	TRBV24-1	CATSEPGQVSTDTQYF
NA	TRBV15	CATSEGRDYGYTF
NA	TRBV19	CASSMGGPVYGYTF
once	TRBV5-1	CASSLGLARISASEQYF
NA	TRBV6-5	CASSYTTGYEQYF
hyperexpanded	TRBV27	CASSSFLQGVGTGELFF
once	TRBV18	CASSPPGGPDQPQHF
NA	TRBV28	CASSSGRTNEKLFF
NA	TRBV3-1/TRBV3-2	CASSDRGSPLHF
NA	TRBV9	CASSVVPGGFFGELFF
NA	TRBV5-1	CASSLAAGAQETQYF
NA	TRBV9	CASSPLENYGYTF
NA	TRBV6-5	CASRPGDRESDEQYF
once	TRBV7-9	CASSSDRGTNTEAFF
once	TRBV19	CATSSGRPNEKLFF
NA	TRBV5-1	CASSLAGKHTDTQYF
NA	TRBV9	CASSEDRAPSGANVLTF
NA	TRBV7-6	CASSLGVDRGYEQYF
NA	TRBV4-1	CASRPQGATFPGELFF
NA	TRBV19	CASTSHDSYNSPLHF
NA	TRBV19	CASTHGGREYTEAFF
NA	TRBV5-1	CASSLGGVLPRGLALVGPKNIQYF
NA	TRBV28	CATEGSGSLGNGELFF
NA	TRBV7-2	CASSLTSGSSADTQYF
NA	TRBV9	CASNQGHTGELFF
few	TRBV28	CASSPRLVETQYF
NA	TRBV5-1	CASSLAGQGPVTEAFF